This TCR beta chain was recovered during a study of T-cell reconstitution after alpha-beta-depleted transplantation in children. This CDR3 has 14 residues. Between the trimmed V and J ends, which lost 3 bases and 4 bases, there was a span of 13 bases. Study-level points and caveats: Some patients showed high day-60 TCRbeta diversity, which derived from surviving recipient T cells and thymic progenitors. When one year had passed after transplant, most T-cell counts and diversity came from newly produced T cells. Several hundred rapidly expanded clones from non-depleted graft cells reportedly supplied alpha-beta T cells about two months post-transplant.

This clonotype occurred a few times. The antigen is not known. TCRbeta library construction was performed incorporating unique molecular identifiers. From the PCR reads, TCRdb called clonotypes with MiXCR, one entry per CDR3 protein. Of 800,000 to 1,000,000 distinct CDR3 sequences in the sample, roughly 31% are singletons; the top ten hold about 28%. The starting material was PBMCs, mostly from graft donor cells, obtained 360 days after TCRalphabeta/CD19-depleted stem cell transplant. The chain has TRBV12-3 or TRBV12-4 and TRBJ2-7; D possibly uses TRBD1 or TRBD2 (5 bases each). The clonotype originates from a boy in the first two years of life who had a stem cell transplant for SCID, so the T cells may come from the graft donor. The CDR3 DNA reads TGTGCCAGCAGTTTTGGGGGAGTCGTTTACGAGCAGTACTTC. Translation: CASSFGGVVYEQYF.